One T cell receptor beta chain is described in this entry. The authors' processing: Estimated nucleated cell counts came from reference gene primer amplification. Sequenced by immunoSEQ multiplex PCR; TCRdb stores in-frame clones only, minus some. D and trimming come from the DNA, and the V and J calls and clone size come from that table. The table records approximately 82,000 clones, 85% to 90% of them present only once. The sample is drawn from a study of blood T cell repertoires in COVID-19. V shed 5 bases and J 12 bases; nucleotides not matched to a gene: 16. The CDR3 contains 15 residues. Germline CDR1 SGHTA, CDR2 FQGNSA.

This clonotype originated in a woman between 50 and 59 years old with acute COVID-19. This sequence joins TRBV7-2 and TRBJ2-1, with 7 positions matching TRBD2. Sequenced: PBMCs or T cells enriched from blood (not recorded which). The CDR3 loop is CASSATLAERSGQFF. The CDR3 DNA reads as TGTGCCAGCAGCGCTACTCTAGCGGAAAGGAGCGGGCAGTTCTTC.